A single sample gave rise to the 10 T cell receptor beta chains below, sequenced in a study of T-cell memory formation after mild COVID-19. TCRdb processed the 5' RACE reads anew with MiXCR; each CDR3 protein has one entry. Of 30,000 to 35,000 distinct CDR3 sequences listed, just under 8% are singletons. The source material was PBMCs or a T cell subset sorted from them (not recorded which). The receptors derive from a young man who had mild COVID-19 (a few samples of this study predate the infection). Cell type and time point are not known.

This clonotype has more than one count but fewer than ten. The chain has TRBV13 and TRBJ2-7, with 8 bases matching TRBD2. The V gene end was trimmed by 6 bases and the J gene end by 1 base; junction bases not matched to a gene: 5. The CDR3 runs to 14 residues. Germline CDR1 reads PRHDT; CDR2 reads FYEKMQ (reference sequence). CDR3 residues: CASSPRGGSYEQYV. The CDR3, as DNA: TGTGCCAGCAGTCCCCGGGGGGGGTCCTACGAGCAGTACGTC.

This clonotype came up many times. The V gene is TRBV5-1, the J gene TRBJ2-5; D call uncertain. This CDR3 spans 14 amino acids. The germline gives CDR1 SGHRS, CDR2 YFSETQ. The V end lost 1 base, the J end lost 2 bases, and 9 bases lay between the germline ends. The CDR3 bases are TGCGCCAGCAGCTTGATCAATCCACAAGAGACCCAGTACTTC. Encoded protein: CASSLINPQETQYF.

In its sample, this clonotype was seen many times. A read error may account for a junction end that differs from germline. J is TRBJ1-6 and V is TRBV6-4, with D tentatively TRBD1 (5 bases). From germline, CDR1 is MRHNA and CDR2 SNTAGT. The CDR3 runs 14 residues. For the CDR3, the DNA is TGTGCCAGCAGGATGGGAGGACATAACTCACCCCTCCACTTT. It codes for CASRMGGHNSPLHF.

This clonotype turned up a few times. The V call is TRBV10-3, the J call TRBJ2-1, with D perhaps TRBD1 or TRBD2 (6 bases each). There are 13 residues in the CDR3. Trimming left V 6 bases short and J 8 bases short, with 14 bases between. Germline V gene sequence: CDR1 ENHRY, CDR2 SYGVKD. The CDR3 region has the DNA TGTGCCATCAGGATCGGGGGCGTGGATGAGCAGTTCTTC. Its protein is CAIRIGGVDEQFF.

Many counts were recorded for this clonotype. The chain carries TRBV28 and TRBJ2-1, with D perhaps assigned TRBD1 or TRBD2 (6 bases each). V lost 5 bases, J lost 0 bases, and 14 bases lay in between. Germline assignment: CDR1 MDHEN and CDR2 SYDVKM. The CDR3 has 16 residues. The CDR3 is CASSPTGASSYNEQFF. The DNA for the CDR3 is TGTGCCAGCAGTCCCACGGGGGCGAGCTCCTACAATGAGCAGTTCTTC.

The chain employs TRBV7-2 and TRBJ2-7; 8 nucleotides line up with TRBD1. The CDR3 is made up of 14 amino acids. Germline CDR1 SGHTA, CDR2 FQGNSA. With 5 bases clipped from V and 2 bases from J, the junction kept 5 bases outside the gene matches. The CDR3 nucleotides read TGTGCCAGCAGCCCACAGGGGGGACCCTACGAGCAGTACGTC. Protein sequence: CASSPQGGPYEQYV.

The DNA for the CDR3 is TGTGCCAGCAGACCGACGAGACAGGGAAACTATGGCTACACCTTC. Protein: CASRPTRQGNYGYTF. The gene calls are TRBV5-4 and TRBJ1-2, with TRBD1 identical over 7 bases. The germline CDR1 and CDR2 sequences are SGHNT and YYREEE (reference sequence). J lost 2 bases, V lost 5 bases, and 9 bases had no gene match. This CDR3 region has 15 residues.

The genes are TRBV6-2 or TRBV6-3 and TRBJ1-5; D is ambiguous. The V end lost 6 bases, the J end lost 6 bases, and 12 bases lay between the germline ends. The CDR3 is 13 residues long. The germline V gene has CDR1 MNHEY and CDR2 SVGEGT. CDR3 sequence (DNA): TGTGCCAGCAGGACCGATTCGTTTCAGCCCCAGCATTTT. It yields the protein CASRTDSFQPQHF.

The chain employs TRBV5-4 and TRBJ2-1; TRBD2 matches at 12 bases. V shed 4 bases, J shed 2 bases, and the junction held 4 bases outside the gene matches. The CDR3 spans 16 residues. Germline V gene sequence: CDR1 SGHNT, CDR2 YYREEE (reference sequence). The CDR3 loop is CASSRPSGGAYNEQFF. The CDR3 DNA reads as TGTGCCAGCAGCCGACCTAGCGGGGGGGCCTACAATGAGCAGTTCTTC. Full variable domain (rest looked up from reference TRBV5-4 and TRBJ2-1): ETGVTQSPTHLIKTRGQQVTLRCSSQSGHNTVSWYQQALGQGPQFIFQYYREEENGRGNFPPRFSGLQFPNYSSELNVNALELDDSALYLCASSRPSGGAYNEQFFGPGTRLTVL.

This clonotype showed up many times. The chain couples TRBV6-1 to TRBJ2-3, with 11 positions matching TRBD2. Trimming removed 4 bases from V and 5 bases from J; junction bases left unmatched: 11. Germline V gene data show CDR1 as MNHNS and CDR2 as SASEGT. The CDR3 is 17 amino acids. CDR3 sequence: CASSGRLTSGELDTQYF. CDR3 coding DNA: TGTGCCAGCAGTGGCCGTTTGACTAGCGGGGAATTAGATACGCAGTATTTT.